This T cell receptor beta chain was captured in a study of T cells in Graves' hyperthyroidism and ophthalmopathy. Overall study results and limits: By a 13 V-J model, ophthalmopathy was set apart from stable hyperthyroidism.

At least ten counts were recorded for this clonotype. The target antigen is unknown. Germline V gene lookup returns CDR1 SEHNR and CDR2 FQNEAQ (reference sequence). Losses at the gene ends were 3 bases for V and 4 bases for J; bases not matched to a gene: 8. CDR3 length: 15 amino acids. Researchers amplified the TCR beta CDR3 regions from RNA transcripts. During a first-round RT-PCR of the TCR CDR3, the HTBI primer set was used. In TCRdb, the multiplex PCR reads were re-called with MiXCR into one record per CDR3 protein. The sample yields fewer than 750,000 distinct CDR3 sequences, around 45% seen once. Hyperthyroidism was newly diagnosed in patients aged 18 to 65 (duration under 2 months). Exclusion of a patient resulted from uncontrolled infection, other autoimmune disease, pregnancy or lactation. Together with thyroid ultrasound, orbital computed tomography, serum thyroxine and TRAb, clinical symptoms were used for diagnoses.

This chain joins TRBV7-9 and TRBJ2-7; the match to TRBD2 covers 8 bases. The sequenced sample consisted of peripheral blood or thyroid tissue (not recorded which). The sequence was collected from a woman between 18 and 30 years old with Graves' hyperthyroidism. CDR3 residues: CASSFLGRGFYEQYF. The CDR3 DNA is TGTGCCAGCAGCTTCCTCGGGAGGGGTTTTTACGAGCAGTACTTC.